This T cell receptor (beta chain) is from a study of beta chain features in type 1 diabetes (dated by TCRdb to 2016 to 2018). Notes on the research overall: Mean age, gender distribution, total cell number and subset yield were not different between patients and healthy donors. The study compared the TCRB repertoires of sorted circulating CD4+ T cell subsets in recently diagnosed type 1 diabetes patients with those in matched healthy donors. A total of about 110,000,000 sorted cells were examined across all samples, and a strong correlation was observed between cell number per subset and RNA yield. Regulatory and stem cell-like memory subsets were isolated from only 8 patients and about eight healthy donors, whereas naive and central memory subsets came from all 28 donors. Findings and caveats that apply to the study as a whole: At VDJ recombination sites, type 1 diabetes patients had fewer insertions and more deleted nucleotides, which implies abnormalities in thymic rearrangement. Naive, central memory and regulatory TCRB repertoires appeared to be more similar among patients than among healthy donors. HLA sub-analyses involved small numbers of individuals, so any influence of HLA type on TCRB rearrangement remained unresolved. A moderate but significant shortening of TCRB CDR3 length was observed in type 1 diabetes patients in all four CD4+ subsets. Because cDNA was sequenced instead of genomic DNA, activated cells with high expression could be over-represented, although the groups did not differ in activation or CD3 levels. Shorter templates might have been favored by PCR, but patient and control samples were amplified and corrected together, so both groups would have been affected equally by any skew.

Each donor gave one peripheral blood draw, around 0.12 L on average, collected into heparinised tubes. A BD FACSAria II was used to sort naive, central memory, regulatory and stem cell-like memory CD4+ T cells with a panel that included CD45RO, CCR7, CD25, CD127, CD95 and CD27. Every sorted population had a purity above 95%. PBMCs were isolated immediately by Lymphoprep density gradient centrifugation and stained directly without culture. So that batch effects would be minimized, each experiment stained and sorted samples in pairs, pairing one healthy donor with one patient. The entire isolated RNA was reverse transcribed using the High Capacity cDNA Reverse Transcription Kit, and thus expressed TCRB transcripts were sequenced. Deep immunoSEQ sequencing was applied to naive, central memory and regulatory T cell samples, giving an average of roughly 3.5 million total reads per sample. Sorted cells were lysed in RLT buffer and RNA was extracted with DNase-treated RNeasy Micro or Mini kits, depending on cell number. To prevent cross-contamination, each cell subset was processed individually, whereas patient and healthy donor samples were processed jointly. The immunoSEQ multiplex PCR was used to amplify TCRB sequences from cDNA, generating 87-bp fragments that spanned the CDR3 region. The amplicons were sequenced using the Illumina HiSeq platform. As for the authors' bioinformatics: Synthetic template baselines were used to correct PCR bias computationally, reads within Hamming distance 2 were collapsed, and singletons that could not be merged were discarded. Reads were aligned against IMGT to assign V, D and J genes, CDR3 length and insertions or deletions at six rearrangement sites. Within each subset, clonotype counts were normalized to the number of sorted cells before true diversity and Gini coefficients were calculated with the tcR R package. The overlap coefficient, calculated on TCRB nucleotide sequences, was used to quantify repertoire sharing. Out-of-frame TCRB sequences from naive cells were analyzed as a proxy for the pre-selection repertoire. Imported from immuneACCESS, the table was reduced by TCRdb to in-frame sequences with V and J called. These copies leave out some clones; in studies compared against another copy, an unresolved V gene accounts for under half, and the cause of the remainder is not known. The V and J calls and the clone size are those of that table, but D and trimming were determined from the DNA. For this sample the table gives approximately 330,000 clones, of which around 10% were detected only once. The ten largest make up approximately 0.016% of the sample.

About this clone itself: There is no known antigen for this receptor. The input lacks base qualities; no much larger clone sits a single base away.

The cysteine opens and the phenylalanine closes a CDR3 of 15 amino acids. Only the CDR3 DNA stays, 45 bases, in frame from base 1. CDR1 and CDR2, looked up from the germline V gene (reference sequence), are SGHNT and YYREEE. Germline trimming: 5 bases from V, 2 bases from J; junction bases outside gene matches: 6. This receptor was obtained from a young woman in good health. In this chain, TRBV5-4 is recombined with TRBJ2-7; the junction holds 11 bases that match TRBD2. The sequencing sample was made of naive CD4+ T cells from blood. According to the study, the label for this sample's cell subset or site signals: true naive CD4+ T cells. The CDR3 amino acid sequence is: CASRPGTSGTYEQYF. In nucleotides, the sequence is TGTGCCAGCAGACCCGGGACTAGCGGCACCTACGAGCAGTACTTC.